A selection of T cell receptor beta chains follows, all from one sample in a study of blood T cell repertoires in COVID-19. Sequenced by immunoSEQ multiplex PCR; TCRdb stores in-frame clones only, minus some. This table has over 250,000 clones, approximately 86% appearing once. Sequencing was carried out using peripheral blood. Receptors were obtained from a man between 40 and 49 years old who had recovered from COVID-19. CDR3s include the opening cysteine and the closing phenylalanine or tryptophan. The order of the fields is clone size, J gene, D gene, V gene, CDR3 protein, CDR3 DNA. A D gene is named only where the DNA matches it firmly. Some rows mark clone size as missing; the rest say once, few, many or name a class of expanded clone.

once,TRBJ2-3,-,TRBV5-4,CASSFLRDTQYF,TGTGCCAGCAGCTTCTTGCGAGATACGCAGTATTTT
once,TRBJ1-1,-,TRBV6-5,CASSNRRRDTEAFF,TGTGCCAGCAGTAACCGCCGTCGGGACACTGAAGCTTTCTTT
-,TRBJ1-6,-,TRBV5-5,CASSLSPEARALHF,TGTGCCAGCAGCTTGTCCCCGGAAGCCCGGGCCCTCCACTTT
-,TRBJ1-3,TRBD1,TRBV7-9,CASTQLATGDGNTIYF,TGTGCCAGCACCCAGCTCGCGACAGGGGATGGAAACACCATATATTTT
once,TRBJ2-7,TRBD1,TRBV3-1/TRBV3-2,CASSHPRTGASYEQYF,TGTGCCAGCAGCCATCCTAGGACAGGGGCTTCCTACGAGCAGTACTTC
-,TRBJ2-7,TRBD2,TRBV10-2,CASRRPSGASYEQYF,TGCGCCAGCCGCCGGCCCAGCGGGGCCTCCTACGAGCAGTACTTC
-,TRBJ1-1,TRBD1,TRBV9,CASSSRGTGTEAFF,TGTGCCAGCAGTTCCAGGGGGACGGGCACTGAAGCTTTCTTT
-,TRBJ1-1,TRBD1,TRBV4-2,CASSPGTGGTRNTEAFF,TGTGCCAGCAGCCCTGGGACAGGGGGAACTAGGAACACTGAAGCTTTCTTT
-,TRBJ2-7,-,TRBV29-1,CSVQRDSYEQYF,TGCAGCGTTCAGCGAGACTCCTACGAGCAGTACTTC
-,TRBJ2-3,TRBD1,TRBV19,CASSMRGQGAGDTQYF,TGTGCCAGTAGTATGAGGGGACAGGGGGCGGGAGATACGCAGTATTTT
many,TRBJ1-1,-,TRBV7-9,CASSLDSVAFF,TGTGCCAGCAGCTTAGATTCTGTGGCTTTCTTT
-,TRBJ1-2,TRBD1,TRBV4-3,CASSRTTGGNGYTF,TGCGCCAGCAGCCGTACGACAGGGGGTAATGGCTACACCTTC
-,TRBJ2-7,-,TRBV5-1,CASSSDTWSSDEQYF,TGCGCCAGCAGCTCGGACACCTGGAGCTCCGACGAGCAGTACTTC
-,TRBJ2-7,-,TRBV2,CASSLLRVSSAYEQYF,TGTGCCAGCAGTCTTCTGAGGGTTAGTTCCGCCTACGAGCAGTACTTC
few,TRBJ1-1,TRBD1,TRBV29-1,CSVDDRGAEAFF,TGCAGCGTGGACGACAGGGGAGCTGAAGCTTTCTTT
-,TRBJ2-3,TRBD1,TRBV5-1,CASSWGQVTTDTQYF,TGCGCCAGCAGCTGGGGACAGGTTACCACAGATACGCAGTATTTT
-,TRBJ2-3,-,TRBV3-1/TRBV3-2,CASRQGGTDTQYF,TGTGCCAGCAGACAGGGTGGGACAGATACGCAGTATTTT
-,TRBJ2-7,TRBD1,TRBV30,CAWNHRGNEQYF,TGTGCCTGGAACCACAGGGGGAACGAGCAGTACTTC
-,TRBJ2-3,-,TRBV29-1,CSAGAWADTQYF,TGCAGCGCTGGGGCTTGGGCAGATACGCAGTATTTT
-,TRBJ2-5,-,TRBV5-5,CASSLGSVGAVSETQYF,TGTGCCAGCAGCTTGGGCTCCGTGGGGGCAGTTTCTGAGACCCAGTACTTC
-,TRBJ1-4,-,TRBV11-2,CASSFGRPPNEKLFF,TGTGCCAGCAGCTTTGGGAGGCCGCCTAATGAAAAACTGTTTTTT
once,TRBJ1-1,-,TRBV4-3,CASSQERRRPEAFF,TGCGCCAGCAGCCAAGAACGAAGGAGGCCTGAAGCTTTCTTT
-,TRBJ2-1,-,TRBV7-3,CASSLWGSGQSSYNEQFF,TGTGCCAGCAGCTTATGGGGTAGCGGTCAAAGCTCCTACAATGAGCAGTTCTTC
-,TRBJ1-3,TRBD1,TRBV19,CASSIRTQGAPGNTIYF,TGTGCCAGTAGTATAAGGACGCAGGGGGCGCCCGGAAACACCATATATTTT
-,TRBJ1-5,-,TRBV30,CAWSTGEGRQPQHF,TGTGCCTGGAGTACCGGTGAGGGGAGGCAGCCCCAGCATTTT
-,TRBJ1-1,-,TRBV19,CASRRREVLEAFF,TGTGCCAGTAGGCGCCGGGAAGTCCTTGAAGCTTTCTTT
-,TRBJ1-1,TRBD1,TRBV6-5,CASSSNRGMIVTEAFF,TGTGCCAGCAGTTCGAACAGGGGAATGATTGTCACTGAAGCTTTCTTT
-,TRBJ2-2,TRBD2,TRBV6-1,CASSALAGVNTGELFF,TGTGCCAGCAGTGCACTAGCGGGAGTGAACACCGGGGAGCTGTTTTTT
-,TRBJ2-7,TRBD2,TRBV27,CASSGGGSSYEQYF,TGTGCCAGCAGCGGGGGGGGGAGCTCCTACGAGCAGTACTTC
once,TRBJ1-2,-,TRBV4-3,CASSQDQGYWYGYTF,TGCGCCAGCAGCCAAGATCAGGGATATTGGTATGGCTACACCTTC
-,TRBJ2-6,-,TRBV5-4,CASSLGGGAGANVLTF,TGTGCCAGCAGCTTGGGCGGAGGGGCTGGGGCCAACGTCCTGACTTTC
-,TRBJ1-1,-,TRBV12-3/TRBV12-4,CASSLRSNTEAFF,TGTGCCAGCAGTTTACGTTCGAACACTGAAGCTTTCTTT
-,TRBJ2-7,TRBD2,TRBV7-2,CASSTRTSGGAHSYEQYF,TGTGCCAGCAGCACACGGACTAGCGGAGGGGCTCATTCCTACGAGCAGTACTTC
-,TRBJ2-1,TRBD2,TRBV30,CAGSGRGNEQFF,TGTGCCGGAAGCGGGAGGGGAAATGAGCAGTTCTTC
-,TRBJ2-1,TRBD1,TRBV4-3,CASSPRGGAQGDEQFF,TGCGCCAGCAGCCCCCGTGGGGGCGCCCAGGGGGATGAGCAGTTCTTC
-,TRBJ2-3,TRBD2,TRBV3-1/TRBV3-2,CASSQDRGLAGGSRTDTQYF,TGTGCCAGCAGCCAAGATCGAGGATTAGCGGGGGGGTCCCGCACAGATACGCAGTATTTT
-,TRBJ1-5,-,TRBV29-1,CSVGSPNQPQHF,TGCAGCGTCGGTAGTCCAAATCAGCCCCAGCATTTT
-,TRBJ2-5,-,TRBV11-2,CASSLSSGVEETQYF,TGTGCCAGCAGCTTATCATCGGGAGTCGAGGAGACCCAGTACTTC
-,TRBJ2-7,-,TRBV4-3,CASSQFWGGGAFYEQYF,TGCGCCAGCAGCCAATTTTGGGGCGGCGGGGCCTTCTACGAGCAGTACTTC
-,TRBJ1-5,-,TRBV14,CASSRWEGNRNQPQHF,TGTGCCAGCAGCCGCTGGGAGGGTAATCGCAATCAGCCCCAGCATTTT
-,TRBJ1-1,-,TRBV6-2/TRBV6-3,CASSSLRTENTEAFF,TGTGCCAGCAGTTCACTCCGGACAGAGAACACTGAAGCTTTCTTT
-,TRBJ1-2,TRBD1,TRBV7-2,CASRSGQATTNYGYTF,TGTGCCAGCAGGTCGGGACAGGCCACTACTAACTATGGCTACACCTTC
-,TRBJ2-1,TRBD2,TRBV27,CASSSILAGGPHEQFF,TGTGCCAGCAGTTCCATACTAGCGGGGGGGCCCCATGAGCAGTTCTTC
-,TRBJ1-5,-,TRBV28,CASSTPTTGGNQPQHF,TGTGCCAGCAGTACTCCAACAACTGGAGGCAATCAGCCCCAGCATTTT
-,TRBJ2-7,TRBD2,TRBV19,CASRRTSGEAYEQYF,TGTGCCAGTAGGAGGACTAGCGGGGAGGCCTACGAGCAGTACTTC
-,TRBJ2-1,-,TRBV2,CASSEVGRATDSSYNEQFF,TGTGCCAGCAGTGAGGTTGGCAGGGCAACGGACAGCTCCTACAATGAGCAGTTCTTC
-,TRBJ2-7,-,TRBV7-9,CASSETRYEQYF,TGTGCCAGCAGCGAAACTAGGTACGAGCAGTACTTC
-,TRBJ1-1,TRBD1,TRBV10-3,CAIRDSPDEAFF,TGTGCCATAAGGGACAGCCCCGATGAAGCTTTCTTT
-,TRBJ1-2,TRBD1,TRBV6-2/TRBV6-3,CASSDRGLNYGYTF,TGTGCCAGCAGTGACAGGGGGCTTAACTATGGCTACACCTTC
-,TRBJ1-5,-,TRBV2,CASDNSNQPQHF,TGTGCCAGCGACAATAGCAATCAGCCCCAGCATTTT
-,TRBJ1-1,-,TRBV29-1,CSGDFRNTEAFF,TGCAGCGGTGACTTTCGGAACACTGAAGCTTTCTTT
-,TRBJ2-7,-,TRBV19,CASSIAQAANHEQYF,TGTGCCAGTAGTATTGCACAGGCGGCGAATCACGAGCAGTACTTC
-,TRBJ2-3,-,TRBV2,CASSDRTDTQYF,TGTGCCAGCAGTGACAGAACAGATACGCAGTATTTT
once,TRBJ1-2,-,TRBV4-1,CASSPSEAESYGYTF,TGCGCCAGCAGCCCCTCGGAGGCCGAATCCTATGGCTACACCTTC
-,TRBJ2-7,-,TRBV27,CASSSSSGLAGPYEQYF,TGTGCCAGCAGTTCCTCCTCCGGACTGGCGGGTCCCTACGAGCAGTACTTC
-,TRBJ1-5,-,TRBV7-2,CASSSEGVYSNQPQHF,TGTGCCAGCAGCTCTGAGGGGGTTTATAGCAATCAGCCCCAGCATTTT
-,TRBJ1-5,-,TRBV27,CASSYQGGGQPQHF,TGTGCCAGCAGTTATCAGGGAGGGGGTCAGCCCCAGCATTTT
-,TRBJ1-3,-,TRBV19,CASSMGGLLADTIYF,TGTGCCAGTAGTATGGGAGGGCTGCTTGCTGACACCATATATTTT
-,TRBJ2-1,-,TRBV2,CASSEQVVFGNEQFF,TGTGCCAGCAGTGAACAGGTGGTGTTTGGGAATGAGCAGTTCTTC
-,TRBJ2-4,-,TRBV11-2,CASSYFSGAENIQYF,TGTGCCAGCAGCTACTTTTCGGGAGCCGAAAACATTCAGTACTTC